These 2 T cell receptor beta chains share one sample of origin, sequenced in a study of T cells after posttransplantation cyclophosphamide. Treatment was busulfan-fludarabine conditioning, a marrow graft, and cyclophosphamide on days +3 and +4. TCRdb's table, derived via immunoSEQ multiplex PCR, lists solely in-frame clones and lacks some. The sample yields over 15,000 clones, without any singletons. Sequences were derived from PBMCs, sampled after allogeneic stem cell transplant with posttransplant cyclophosphamide. These TCRs come from a female patient between 25 and 45 years old who received an allogeneic stem cell transplant from a related donor, was CMV-positive, and had no GVHD. Part of the T cells may come from the graft donor.

This clone appeared many times. The chain employs TRBV29-1 and TRBJ2-1, with TRBD2 identical over 11 bases. Losses at the gene ends were 2 bases for V and 6 bases for J; bases not matched to a gene: 3. The CDR3 has 14 amino acids. Looked up from germline, CDR1 is SQVTM and CDR2 is ANQGSEA. This chain's CDR3 is CSVESSGRPNEQFF. The CDR3 DNA reads TGCAGCGTTGAATCTAGCGGGAGGCCCAATGAGCAGTTCTTC.

Only a few counts were recorded for this clone. V usage is TRBV7-6 and J usage is TRBJ2-2, with TRBD2 as a possible D gene (7 bases). The CDR3 extends over 15 amino acids. The germline CDR1 and CDR2 sequences are SGHVS and FNYEAQ. Trimming removed 4 bases at V and 5 bases at J, with 14 bases between. The CDR3 protein is CASSYRRGGTGELFF. The CDR3 DNA reads as TGTGCCAGCAGCTACCGTAGGGGGGGGACCGGGGAGCTGTTTTTT.